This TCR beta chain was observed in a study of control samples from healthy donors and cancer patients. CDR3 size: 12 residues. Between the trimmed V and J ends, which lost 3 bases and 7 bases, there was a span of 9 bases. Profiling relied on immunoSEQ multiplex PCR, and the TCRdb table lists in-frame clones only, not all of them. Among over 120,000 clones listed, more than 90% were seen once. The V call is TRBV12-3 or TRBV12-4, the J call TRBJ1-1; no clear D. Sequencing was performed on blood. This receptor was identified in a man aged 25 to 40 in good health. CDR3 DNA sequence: TGTGCCAGCAGTTTGTTTCAGCTTGAAGCTTTCTTT. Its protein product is CASSLFQLEAFF.